A single sample is the source of the 24 T cell receptor beta chains below, sequenced in a study of shared clonotypes between healthy human individuals (dated by TCRdb to the early 2020s). Library preparation employed the immunoSEQ multiplex PCR assay. This immuneACCESS table, as held by TCRdb, lists in-frame sequences with V and J called but not all clones. Of the missing ones, under half trace to an unresolved V gene in checked studies; the others have no known cause. This sample comprises roughly 490,000 clones, less than 80% of them detected only once. The ten top clones hold more than 10% of the sample. Sequencing was done on a sample of PBMCs. These TCRs come from a woman aged 40 to 55 in good health. Some clones in this sample may be carry-over from other donors' samples.

This clone appeared a few times. The CDR3: CASSFGGEAFF. The CDR3 nucleotides read TGTGCCAGCAGCTTTGGGGGTGAAGCTTTCTTT. The V call is TRBV28, the J call TRBJ1-1, with a tentative D call TRBD1 (5 bases). The CDR3 is 11 residues long. V was shortened by 6 bases and J by 7 bases, with 9 bases between the two germline ends. Per the germline V gene, CDR1 is MDHEN and CDR2 is SYDVKM. The full variable domain, completed using reference TRBV28 and TRBJ1-1, is DVKVTQSSRYLVKRTGEKVFLECVQDMDHENMFWYRQDPGLGLRLIYFSYDVKMKEKGDIPEGYSVSREKKERFSLILESASTNQTSMYLCASSFGGEAFFGQGTRLTVV.

The chain combines TRBV6-4 with TRBJ2-1; a possible D gene is TRBD2 (6 bases). CDR3 length: 15 residues. The germline gives CDR1 MRHNA, CDR2 SNTAGT. With 0 bases removed from V and 5 bases from J, the gap between germline ends came to 11 bases. The CDR3 DNA sequence: TGTGCCAGCAGTGACTCTGGCGGGGCCAACAATGAGCAGTTCTTC. It codes for CASSDSGGANNEQFF.

The chain combines TRBV7-3 with TRBJ2-1; 10 bases align to TRBD2. V was pared by 2 bases and J by 8 bases, with 12 bases of the junction left unmatched. Germline V CDR1 and CDR2: SGHTA, FQGTGA. CDR3 size: 17 residues. CDR3 sequence reads: CASSLGLAGALRDEQFF. In DNA, the CDR3 is TGTGCCAGCAGCTTAGGGCTAGCGGGAGCATTGAGGGATGAGCAGTTCTTC.

This clone was detected only a few times. The chain employs TRBV5-1 and TRBJ1-5; D might be TRBD1 (6 bases). There are 15 residues in the CDR3. V lost 4 bases, J lost 2 bases, and 13 bases lay in between. Per the germline V gene, CDR1 is SGHRS and CDR2 is YFSETQ. In DNA form, the CDR3 reads TGCGCCAGCAGCGTAGGACCAGGGGGCAATCAGCCCCAGCATTTT. Its translation is CASSVGPGGNQPQHF.

The chain links TRBV29-1 to TRBJ2-5; 8 bases fit TRBD1. CDR1 SQVTM and CDR2 ANQGSEA come from the germline V gene. The CDR3 runs 12 residues. V was pared by 6 bases and J by 4 bases, with 4 bases of the junction left unmatched. CDR3: CSVSGGSETQYF. The CDR3 DNA reads as TGCAGCGTATCAGGGGGCTCAGAGACCCAGTACTTC.

The CDR3 sequence is CASSERLAGEQFF. For the CDR3, the DNA is TGTGCCAGCAGCGAAAGACTAGCGGGAGAGCAGTTCTTC. The rearrangement uses TRBV2 and TRBJ2-1; 11 bases align to TRBD2. The germline V gene encodes CDR1 SNHLY and CDR2 FYNNEI. Trimming at V came to 6 bases and at J to 10 bases, leaving 5 bases not matched to a gene. The CDR3 totals 13 residues.

The V gene is TRBV7-2, the J gene TRBJ1-2; 8 bases are a match to TRBD1. The CDR3 spans 13 residues. Germline V gene data show CDR1 as SGHTA and CDR2 as FQGNSA. V was clipped by 6 bases and J by 8 bases; unmatched bases: 8. The CDR3 nucleotides read TGTGCCAGCAGTTGGGGGACAGGATGGGGCTACACCTTC. This encodes CASSWGTGWGYTF. Combining the CDR3 with reference TRBV7-2 and TRBJ1-2 gives the whole variable domain GAGVSQSPSNKVTEKGKDVELRCDPISGHTALYWYRQSLGQGLEFLIYFQGNSAPDKSGLPSDRFSAERTGGSVSTLTIQRTQQEDSAVYLCASSWGTGWGYTFGSGTRLTVV.

The chain is built from TRBV9 and TRBJ1-1, with D maybe TRBD1 (6 bases). Trimming removed 1 base at V and 1 base at J, with 11 bases between. Germline V lookup: CDR1 SGDLS, CDR2 YYNGEE. The CDR3 runs 15 residues. CDR3: CASSVSTGRNTEAFF. For the CDR3, the DNA is TGTGCCAGCAGCGTATCGACAGGTAGGAACACTGAAGCTTTCTTT.

CDR3 DNA: TGCGCCAGCAGCCTTGGGGGGTTGGGCAGCCAAGAGACCCAGTACTTC. This sequence encodes CASSLGGLGSQETQYF. This chain connects TRBV5-1 to TRBJ2-5; D possibly corresponds to TRBD2 (6 bases). The ends were cut back, 4 bases at V and 1 base at J, with 17 bases in the middle. The CDR3 sequence is 16 residues long. Germline lookup yields CDR1 SGHRS and CDR2 YFSETQ.

The chain is built from TRBV28 and TRBJ1-5; TRBD1 might be the D (5 bases). CDR1 MDHEN and CDR2 SYDVKM come from the germline V gene. V was shortened by 6 bases and J by 0 bases, with 12 bases between the two germline ends. The CDR3 has 15 residues. The CDR3 here is CASSHTGYSNQPQHF. Written as DNA, the CDR3 is TGTGCCAGCAGCCACACAGGTTATAGCAATCAGCCCCAGCATTTT.

The table lists this clone with many counts. CDR3 sequence reads: CASTSAGLPSSYNEQFF. CDR3 in DNA: TGTGCCAGCACCTCGGCAGGGCTTCCTTCCTCCTACAATGAGCAGTTCTTC. V usage is TRBV28 and J usage is TRBJ2-1; D possibly corresponds to TRBD1 (5 bases). Deletions cut 7 bases from V and 0 bases from J, with 19 bases between. Germline CDR1 MDHEN, CDR2 SYDVKM. The CDR3 has 17 residues. Filled out from reference TRBV28 and TRBJ2-1, the complete variable domain reads DVKVTQSSRYLVKRTGEKVFLECVQDMDHENMFWYRQDPGLGLRLIYFSYDVKMKEKGDIPEGYSVSREKKERFSLILESASTNQTSMYLCASTSAGLPSSYNEQFFGPGTRLTVL.

The J gene is TRBJ2-5, the V gene TRBV11-3; 7 bases are a match to TRBD1. Germline lookup yields CDR1 SGHNT and CDR2 YENEEA. The CDR3 runs to 15 residues. Trimming took 1 base from V and 2 from J; bases not matched to a gene: 4. CDR3 loop: CASSLGTGSQETQYF. In DNA form, the CDR3 reads TGTGCCAGCAGCTTAGGGACAGGTTCACAAGAGACCCAGTACTTC.

V is TRBV18 and J is TRBJ1-5; maybe TRBD1 (6 bases). Trimming removed 3 bases from V and 5 bases from J, with 26 bases in between. The CDR3 totals 19 residues. CDR1 KGHSH and CDR2 LQKENI come from the germline V gene. CDR3 in DNA: TGTGCCAGCTCACCGGGACTCTTTAACCCGGGACAAGAGGATCAGCCCCAGCATTTT. It specifies CASSPGLFNPGQEDQPQHF. Filled out from reference TRBV18 and TRBJ1-5, the complete variable domain reads NAGVMQNPRHLVRRRGQEARLRCSPMKGHSHVYWYRQLPEEGLKFMVYLQKENIIDESGMPKERFSAEFPKEGPSILRIQQVVRGDSAAYFCASSPGLFNPGQEDQPQHFGDGTRLSIL.

The rearrangement joins TRBV7-2 to TRBJ2-5; possible D gene TRBD2, 7 bases. The germline V and J ends were trimmed by 3 bases and 5 bases, with 13 bases remaining between them. CDR3 length: 14 amino acids. Per the germline V gene, CDR1 is SGHTA and CDR2 is FQGNSA. CDR3 in DNA: TGTGCCAGCAGCTTTAGGGGGGGCGGGGAGACCCAGTACTTC. Its protein product is CASSFRGGGETQYF.

Here the CDR3 reads CASSQDRTDGNTIYF. The CDR3 nucleotides are TGCGCCAGCAGCCAAGATCGGACCGACGGAAACACCATATATTTT. The chain recombines TRBV4-3 with TRBJ1-3; D unclear. Deletions cut 0 bases from V and 4 bases from J, with 10 bases between. The CDR3 totals 15 residues. CDR1 is LGHNA and CDR2 is YSLEER in the germline V gene.

This sequence joins TRBV6-6 and TRBJ2-7; the match to TRBD1 covers 9 bases. The CDR3 loop spans 14 amino acids. The V and J ends lost 3 bases and 3 bases, in that order; junction bases with no gene match: 3. The V gene's germline CDR1 is MNHNY and CDR2 SVGAGI (reference sequence). In DNA form, the CDR3 reads TGTGCCAGCAGTTATCAGGGACAGGGCTACGAGCAGTACTTC. This codes for CASSYQGQGYEQYF.

This chain joins TRBV11-1 and TRBJ2-5, with D perhaps TRBD1 or TRBD2 (5 bases each). This CDR3 comprises 16 residues. Germline CDR1 and CDR2: SGHAT and FQDESV (reference sequence). V was cut by 5 bases and J by 4 bases, with 20 bases left in between. The CDR3 reads CASSENGPGRIETQYF. In DNA, the CDR3 is TGTGCCAGCAGCGAGAACGGGCCGGGGCGCATAGAGACCCAGTACTTC.

This clone was detected only a few times. This rearrangement joins TRBV28 to TRBJ2-7; TRBD1 matches at 8 bases. CDR1 is MDHEN, CDR2 SYDVKM, per germline. Trimming cost V 6 bases and J 2 bases; bases outside gene matches: 9. The CDR3 has 15 residues. CDR3 sequence: CASREPGQETYEQYF. As DNA, the CDR3 is TGTGCCAGCAGGGAACCGGGACAGGAAACCTACGAGCAGTACTTC. Filled out from reference TRBV28 and TRBJ2-7, the complete variable domain reads DVKVTQSSRYLVKRTGEKVFLECVQDMDHENMFWYRQDPGLGLRLIYFSYDVKMKEKGDIPEGYSVSREKKERFSLILESASTNQTSMYLCASREPGQETYEQYFGPGTRLTVT.

This clone was picked up a small number of times. This chain links TRBV6-5 with TRBJ2-7; 7 bases are shared with TRBD2. The CDR3 is 15 residues long. Trimming removed 6 bases from V and 5 bases from J; junction bases left unmatched: 13. Germline CDR1 and CDR2: MNHEY and SVGAGI. CDR3 residues: CASRPARRERNEQYF. The CDR3 coding sequence is TGTGCCAGCAGGCCCGCCCGGCGGGAGAGGAACGAGCAGTACTTC.

A note on this clone: The sample carries other DNA sequences with the same CDR3. The CDR3 DNA follows: TGTGCCAGCAGCTTCTCCTCCTACGAGCAGTACTTC. Its translation is CASSFSSYEQYF. V usage is TRBV7-9 and J usage is TRBJ2-7, with D hard to call. Germline values: CDR1 SEHNR, CDR2 FQNEAQ (reference sequence). The ends were cut back, 3 bases at V and 0 bases at J, with 3 bases in the middle. The CDR3 is made up of 12 amino acids.

The chain is built from TRBV9 and TRBJ2-1; possibly TRBD1 or TRBD2 for D (6 bases each). Germline CDR1 SGDLS, CDR2 YYNGEE. The CDR3 has 17 amino acids. Trimming removed 0 bases at V and 7 bases at J, with 20 bases between. CDR3 nucleotides: TGTGCCAGCAGCGTAGCTGGAGGGGGAGCAGGGCGTAATGAGCAGTTCTTC. Its translation: CASSVAGGGAGRNEQFF.

The gene calls are TRBV6-5 and TRBJ2-7, with unresolved D. Looked up from germline, CDR1 is MNHEY and CDR2 is SVGAGI. Trimming took off 1 base at V and 5 bases at J, with 6 bases between the two ends. This CDR3 has 12 residues. CDR3 sequence (DNA): TGTGCCAGCAGTTACTGGGTTGACGAGCAGTACTTC. Translating gives CASSYWVDEQYF.

The rearrangement links TRBV5-6 to TRBJ2-1, with D hard to call. Germline-derived CDR1 and CDR2 are SGHDT and YYEEEE. CDR3 length: 15 amino acids. The V end was cut by 1 base, the J end by 4 bases, with 12 bases between. CDR3 sequence: CASSLIHRQYNEQFF. CDR3 DNA sequence: TGTGCCAGCAGCTTGATCCATCGGCAATACAATGAGCAGTTCTTC.

This sequence joins TRBV7-2 and TRBJ1-5, with 8 bases lining up with TRBD1. Losses at the gene ends were 4 bases for V and 5 bases for J; bases not matched to a gene: 1. CDR1 and CDR2 (germline): SGHTA, FQGNSA. This CDR3 is 13 amino acids long. This CDR3 reads CASSSDRDQPQHF. CDR3 sequence (DNA): TGTGCCAGCAGCTCGGACAGGGATCAGCCCCAGCATTTT.